The 29 T cell receptor beta chains below come from one sample, sequenced in a study of blood T cell repertoires in COVID-19. Profiling relied on immunoSEQ multiplex PCR, and the TCRdb table lists in-frame clones only, not all of them. The sample yields 200,000 to 250,000 clones, around nine tenths seen once. The material sequenced was peripheral blood. Receptors were obtained from a man aged 60 to 69 with COVID-19, enrolled during active disease.

The chain has TRBV19 and TRBJ2-5, with 7 bases identical to TRBD2. Germline V gene sequence: CDR1 LNHDA, CDR2 SQIVND (reference sequence). The CDR3 extends over 15 amino acids. After removal of 2 bases from V and 2 bases from J, the junction contained 5 bases not matched to a gene. CDR3 residues: CASSINAAGQETQYF. Here the CDR3 DNA reads TGTGCCAGTAGTATAAATGCAGCGGGACAAGAGACCCAGTACTTC.

V is TRBV12-3 or TRBV12-4 and J is TRBJ2-5; tentative D call: TRBD1 (5 bases). The CDR3 consists of 12 residues. V was shortened by 5 bases and J by 6 bases, with 10 bases between the two germline ends. The CDR3 protein is CASSQDMKTQYF. Written as DNA, the CDR3 is TGTGCCAGCAGTCAGGACATGAAGACCCAGTACTTC.

This chain uses TRBV3-1 (or the pseudogene TRBV3-2) with TRBJ1-1; D remains ambiguous. The CDR3 totals 13 residues. CDR1 LGHDT and CDR2 YNNKEL come from the germline V gene (reference sequence). Trimming took 4 bases from V and 4 from J, leaving 10 bases between them. The CDR3 sequence: CASSPFLATEAFF. CDR3 sequence (DNA): TGTGCCAGCAGCCCATTCTTAGCCACTGAAGCTTTCTTT.

For the CDR3, the DNA is TGTGCCAGCAGGTCCGGGACTAGCGGGGACACCTACGAGCAGTACTTC. Translating gives CASRSGTSGDTYEQYF. The J gene is TRBJ2-7, the V gene TRBV28; 13 bases are a match to TRBD2. The CDR3 extends over 16 amino acids. Germline loops: CDR1 MDHEN, CDR2 SYDVKM. The V gene end was trimmed by 6 bases and the J gene end by 2 bases; junction bases not matched to a gene: 7.

The chain links TRBV28 to TRBJ2-7; 7 nucleotides align to TRBD2. Per germline, CDR1 MDHEN and CDR2 SYDVKM. V shed 7 bases and J 2 bases; nucleotides not matched to a gene: 8. This CDR3 has 14 amino acids. The CDR3 reads CASTELAPTYEQYF. DNA of the CDR3: TGTGCCAGCACCGAACTAGCGCCGACCTACGAGCAGTACTTC.

V and J are TRBV25-1 and TRBJ2-7; TRBD1 aligns across 8 bases. CDR3 size: 16 residues. The germline V gene encodes CDR1 MGHDK and CDR2 SYGVNS. The V and J ends lost 4 bases and 3 bases, in that order; junction bases with no gene match: 11. CDR3 bases: TGTGCCAGCAGTGGAATCCCTGACAGGGGCCGCTACGAGCAGTACTTC. Its protein product is CASSGIPDRGRYEQYF.

The genes are TRBV2 and TRBJ1-1; weak D call: TRBD1 (5 bases). Trimming stripped 8 bases from V and 4 bases from J, with 11 bases between. Looked up from germline, CDR1 is SNHLY and CDR2 is FYNNEI. CDR3 size: 12 residues. The CDR3 here is CASGGEVTEAFF. Written as DNA, the CDR3 is TGTGCCAGCGGAGGGGAGGTCACTGAAGCTTTCTTT.

This clone has only one observation. V and J are TRBV2 and TRBJ2-7, with D maybe TRBD1 (6 bases). Trimming removed 6 bases from V and 2 bases from J, with 11 bases in between. CDR3 length equals 13 residues. Germline assignment: CDR1 SNHLY and CDR2 FYNNEI. CDR3 amino acids: CASSKGQTYEQYF. CDR3 nucleotides: TGTGCCAGCAGCAAAGGACAGACCTACGAGCAGTACTTC.

This rearrangement joins TRBV30 to TRBJ2-1, with D unclear. Germline CDR1 GTSNPN, CDR2 SVGIG (reference sequence). V lost 1 base, J lost 5 bases, and 6 bases lay in between. CDR3 length equals 12 residues. DNA for the CDR3: TGTGCCTGGAGTGACAACCACAATGAGCAGTTCTTC. Its translation: CAWSDNHNEQFF.

The chain couples TRBV6-5 to TRBJ2-7; a weak D match, TRBD1 (5 bases). The length of the CDR3 is 13 residues. CDR1 and CDR2 from the germline V gene are MNHEY and SVGAGI. The germline V and J ends were trimmed by 2 bases and 5 bases, with 10 bases remaining between them. CDR3 nucleotide sequence: TGTGCCAGCAGTTACGACCGCAGGGACGAGCAGTACTTC. Translation gives CASSYDRRDEQYF.

The rearrangement links TRBV3-1 (or the pseudogene TRBV3-2) to TRBJ1-3; D remains ambiguous. The germline gives CDR1 LGHDT, CDR2 YNNKEL (reference sequence). V gave up 3 bases and J gave up 3 bases, with 9 bases separating them. The CDR3 consists of 14 residues. The CDR3 spells CASSHYKRGNTIYF. The CDR3 DNA is TGTGCCAGCAGCCACTACAAGCGTGGAAACACCATATATTTT.

The gene calls are TRBV15 and TRBJ1-2, with D perhaps matching TRBD1 (5 bases). The CDR3 length is 14 residues. CDR1 and CDR2 (germline): LNHNV, YYDKDF (reference sequence). V lost 0 bases and J 8 bases, leaving 13 bases between the germline ends. The CDR3 protein is CATSRDQGRGGYTF. The CDR3 coding sequence is TGTGCCACCAGCAGAGATCAGGGTAGGGGCGGCTACACCTTC.

CDR3 bases: TGTGCCAGCAGACGACAGGGAAGTCATGGCTACACCTTC. It specifies CASRRQGSHGYTF. V gene TRBV28 combines with J gene TRBJ1-2, with 7 positions matching TRBD1. Looked up from germline, CDR1 is MDHEN and CDR2 is SYDVKM. J lost 6 bases, V lost 6 bases, and 7 bases had no gene match. The CDR3 consists of 13 residues.

The chain couples TRBV7-3 to TRBJ2-2; 10 nucleotides match TRBD2. J lost 6 bases, V lost 4 bases, and 5 bases had no gene match. CDR3 length: 15 amino acids. Germline V CDR1 and CDR2: SGHTA, FQGTGA. CDR3 DNA sequence: TGTGCCAGCAGCTCCATAGCGGGAGGATCCGGGGAGCTGTTTTTT. It yields the protein CASSSIAGGSGELFF.

This chain connects TRBV7-9 to TRBJ2-1, with a tentative D call TRBD2 (5 bases). The CDR3 has 14 residues. The V gene lost 3 bases and the J gene lost 8 bases, with 14 bases spanning the gap. CDR1 and CDR2 from the germline V gene are SEHNR and FQNEAQ (reference sequence). The CDR3 here is CASSFWPDLDEQFF. The CDR3 nucleotides are TGTGCCAGCAGCTTTTGGCCGGACTTGGATGAGCAGTTCTTC.

In its sample, this clone was seen a few times. Other DNA sequences within the sample encode an identical CDR3. The chain is built from TRBV7-9 and TRBJ2-2; TRBD1 aligns across 9 bases. The CDR3 spans 14 residues. Germline V gene sequence: CDR1 SEHNR, CDR2 FQNEAQ (reference sequence). Unmatched junction bases numbered 3, after V lost 5 bases and J lost 5 bases. In nucleotides, the CDR3 is TGTGCCAGCAGCCCACAGGGGGCGACCGGGGAGCTGTTTTTT. Translating gives CASSPQGATGELFF.

The rearrangement links TRBV19 to TRBJ2-3; TRBD1 aligns across 9 bases. The germline gives CDR1 LNHDA, CDR2 SQIVND (reference sequence). V was clipped by 3 bases and J by 3 bases; unmatched bases: 7. This CDR3 region has 16 residues. The CDR3 DNA reads as TGTGCCAGTAGTATCGGGACAGGGTTAGGGACAGATACGCAGTATTTT. Encoded protein: CASSIGTGLGTDTQYF.

The chain couples TRBV3-1 (or the pseudogene TRBV3-2) to TRBJ1-1; D is undetermined. CDR1 is LGHDT and CDR2 is YNNKEL in the germline V gene (reference sequence). V lost 3 bases, J lost 4 bases, and 9 bases lay in between. The CDR3 consists of 13 residues. The CDR3 here is CASSHQAGTEAFF. The CDR3 nucleotides are TGTGCCAGCAGCCATCAGGCGGGCACTGAAGCTTTCTTT.

The rearrangement joins TRBV6-5 to TRBJ2-2; 9 bases are a match to TRBD1. Germline-derived CDR1 and CDR2 are MNHEY and SVGAGI. This CDR3 is built from 15 residues. V dropped 11 bases and J dropped 9; count of bases not matched to a gene: 16. CDR3 in DNA: TGTGCCTCCCACCCGGGACAGGGTAATTTCCGGGAGCTGTTTTTT. Translation gives CASHPGQGNFRELFF.

This chain connects TRBV7-8 to TRBJ2-2; D uncertain. Germline V lookup: CDR1 SGHVS, CDR2 FQNEAQ. The CDR3 contains 16 residues. Trimming removed 2 bases at V and 0 bases at J, with 10 bases between. The CDR3 loop is CASSLRSATNTGELFF. The CDR3 DNA sequence: TGTGCCAGCAGCTTACGGAGCGCTACGAACACCGGGGAGCTGTTTTTT.

This clone was observed once. The chain joins TRBV9 to TRBJ2-7; D perhaps matches TRBD2 (6 bases). CDR1 and CDR2 from the germline V gene are SGDLS and YYNGEE. Trimming cost V 4 bases and J 6 bases, with 20 bases left between them. The CDR3 contains 15 residues. The CDR3 loop reads CASSPGLTPPGEQYF. The CDR3 nucleotides read TGTGCCAGCAGCCCGGGACTGACCCCTCCTGGCGAGCAGTACTTC.

The V and J genes are TRBV19 and TRBJ1-2; D remains ambiguous. The V gene's germline CDR1 is LNHDA and CDR2 SQIVND (reference sequence). The V end was cut by 5 bases, the J end by 4 bases, with 11 bases between. CDR3 size: 13 residues. The CDR3 protein is CASSPPEGYGYTF. In DNA form, the CDR3 reads TGTGCCAGTAGTCCCCCAGAGGGCTATGGCTACACCTTC.

This chain connects TRBV6-1 to TRBJ2-3; D is perhaps TRBD2 (6 bases). This CDR3 is 18 amino acids long. V lost 0 bases, J lost 2 bases, and 18 bases lay in between. CDR1 and CDR2 from the germline V gene are MNHNS and SASEGT. This CDR3 reads CASSEAGFRGTFTDTQYF. DNA for the CDR3: TGTGCCAGCAGTGAAGCCGGTTTTCGGGGGACCTTCACAGATACGCAGTATTTT.

V and J are TRBV27 and TRBJ1-1, with 10 bases lining up with TRBD1. V lost 2 bases to trimming and J lost 4 bases; unmatched junction nucleotides: 7. The CDR3 has 16 amino acids. In germline, CDR1 is MNHEY, CDR2 SMNVEV (reference sequence). The CDR3 DNA reads TGTGCCAGCAGTTTAGTGGACAGGGGGGAAGTCACTGAAGCTTTCTTT. Translation: CASSLVDRGEVTEAFF.

V usage is TRBV7-8 and J usage is TRBJ1-1; no definite D call. CDR1 SGHVS and CDR2 FQNEAQ come from the germline V gene. This CDR3 is 12 amino acids long. The V gene lost 1 base and the J gene lost 8 bases, with 8 bases spanning the gap. The CDR3 nucleotides are TGTGCCAGCAGCTTAGGGCAGAAGGAAGCTTTCTTT. This gives the protein CASSLGQKEAFF.

This chain's CDR3 is CASSFSRGLIYEQYF. The DNA of the CDR3 is TGTGCCAGCAGTTTTAGCAGGGGGCTGATTTACGAGCAGTACTTC. V usage is TRBV25-1 and J usage is TRBJ2-7; 8 bases are shared with TRBD1. CDR1 is MGHDK, CDR2 SYGVNS, per germline. The CDR3 length is 15 residues. J lost 4 bases, V lost 5 bases, and 10 bases had no gene match.

This clone was seen more than once but under ten times. CDR3 coding DNA: TGTGCCACCAGTGACGCACTAGCGGGAGTCAATGAGCAGTTCTTC. Protein product: CATSDALAGVNEQFF. This chain links TRBV24-1 with TRBJ2-1; 11 bases are shared with TRBD2. The V gene's germline CDR1 is KGHDR and CDR2 SFDVKD. The CDR3 has 15 residues. Germline trimming cut 4 bases from V and 6 bases from J; bases unmatched to any gene: 4.

The CDR3 sequence is CAVRDSNQPQHF. The CDR3 DNA sequence: TGTGCCGTCCGGGATAGCAATCAGCCCCAGCATTTT. The genes are TRBV6-5 and TRBJ1-5; D gene unclear. Per the germline V gene, CDR1 is MNHEY and CDR2 is SVGAGI. The V end lost 11 bases, the J end lost 0 bases, and 8 bases lay between the germline ends. The CDR3 consists of 12 residues.

V is TRBV7-2 and J is TRBJ1-1; TRBD1 matches at 7 bases. The CDR3 has 12 amino acids. After removal of 10 bases from V and 4 bases from J, the junction contained 6 bases not matched to a gene. Germline values: CDR1 SGHTA, CDR2 FQGNSA. CDR3 DNA: TGTGCCACCAGGGGGGGGCCCACTGAAGCTTTCTTT. It encodes CATRGGPTEAFF.